Many counts were recorded for the clone carrying this TCR beta chain. The J segment lost 0 bases and the V segment lost 6 bases, leaving 7 bases of the junction unmatched. The CDR3 is made up of 16 amino acids. The source material, RNA transcripts, was used to amplify TCR beta CDR3 regions. Carried out on the TCR CDR3, a first-round RT-PCR used the HTBI primer set. From the multiplex PCR reads, TCRdb called clonotypes with MiXCR, one entry per CDR3 protein. Seen here are approximately 610,000 distinct CDR3 sequences, about 15% observed once, and the top ten hold 4.3%. This sample stems from a study of T cells in Graves' hyperthyroidism and ophthalmopathy.

This TCR was sampled from a woman aged 35 to 49 with Graves' ophthalmopathy. The V call is TRBV12-3 or TRBV12-4, the J call TRBJ2-7; TRBD2 matches at 11 bases. Sequenced material: blood. CDR3 amino acids: CASRRTSGLASYEQYF. DNA for the CDR3: TGTGCCAGCAGAAGGACTAGCGGGCTGGCCTCCTACGAGCAGTACTTC.